The clone carrying this T cell receptor beta chain occurred a few times. The sample comes from a study of technical replicates of blood from four donors. The data were produced by immunoSEQ multiplex PCR, yet TCRdb's version contains in-frame clones alone and is incomplete. The sample shows over 85,000 clones, 95% to 97% of them seen only once. Trimming cost V 10 bases and J 6 bases, with 15 bases left between them. Germline V gene sequence: CDR1 ENHRY, CDR2 SYGVKD. The CDR3 contains 12 residues. This TCR was recovered from a human donor in good health. This chain joins TRBV10-3 and TRBJ1-1; possibly TRBD1 for D (6 bases). Sequenced: T cells isolated from PBMCs. CDR3 bases: TGTGCCACCAGGGGTACACAGCCTGAAGCTTTCTTT. This sequence encodes CATRGTQPEAFF.